By sample share, the clone carrying this T cell receptor (beta chain) is medium-sized (0.01 to 0.1%). Its specificity is not known. Time point noted: sample taken at primary tumor resection. Tumor, nontumor lung or frozen PBMC supplied whole RNA, sequenced without sorting. Individual TCR cDNA molecules each bore their own unique molecular identifier. MiXCR, run by TCRdb on the 5' RACE reads, gives a single entry per CDR3 protein. The top ten clones hold 30% to 45% of a sample with about 10,000 distinct CDR3 sequences, roughly 12% of them seen once. The data were obtained in a study of spatial heterogeneity in lung cancer. Trimming left V 1 base short and J 7 bases short, with 11 bases between. This CDR3 spans 14 amino acids. Germline CDR1 reads MGHRA; CDR2 reads YSYEKL. General study points: Tumoral mutation counts were tracked by counts of expanded intratumoral alpha and beta TCRs. Tumor T cell coverage was estimated at 6.5% to 7% for alpha and 11% to 15% for beta chains.

Sequencing used lung tumor tissue, obtained at surgery. The chain employs TRBV4-1 and TRBJ2-1, with D perhaps matching TRBD1 or TRBD2 (5 bases each). This clonotype originated in a male donor with early-stage non-small cell lung cancer. The DNA of the CDR3 is TGCGCCAGCAGCCAAGTGGGGACCGGAAATGAGCAGTTCTTC. Translation gives CASSQVGTGNEQFF.